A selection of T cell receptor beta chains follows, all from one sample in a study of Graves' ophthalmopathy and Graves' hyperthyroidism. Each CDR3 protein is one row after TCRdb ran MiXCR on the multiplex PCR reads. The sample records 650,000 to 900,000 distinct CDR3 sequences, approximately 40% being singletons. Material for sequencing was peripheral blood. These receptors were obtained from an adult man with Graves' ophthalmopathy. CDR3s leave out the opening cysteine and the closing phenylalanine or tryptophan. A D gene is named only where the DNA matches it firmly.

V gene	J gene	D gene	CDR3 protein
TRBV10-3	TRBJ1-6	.	AISPGPRDSPLH
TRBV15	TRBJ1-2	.	ATSGRQSSGNT
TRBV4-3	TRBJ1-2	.	ASSPRAAVHGYT
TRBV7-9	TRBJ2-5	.	ASSVVGTFQETQY
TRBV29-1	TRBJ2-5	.	SVEFLETQY
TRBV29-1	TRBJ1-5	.	SVVESGQPQH
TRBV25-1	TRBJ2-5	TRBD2	ASSEGLGQETQY
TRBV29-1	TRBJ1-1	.	SVAEVGAGEAF
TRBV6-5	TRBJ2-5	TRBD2	ASSTSGGKETQY
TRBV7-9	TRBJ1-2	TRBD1	ASSSQLTGEDGYT
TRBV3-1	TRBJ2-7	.	ASSHHSYEQY
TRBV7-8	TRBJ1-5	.	ASSRLEQSNQPQH
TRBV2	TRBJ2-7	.	ASSGTRISYEQY
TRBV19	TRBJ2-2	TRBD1	ASSKGAGRTGELV
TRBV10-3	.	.	AISAEGDNEQF
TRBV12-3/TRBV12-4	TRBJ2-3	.	ASSFPGGREGTDTQY
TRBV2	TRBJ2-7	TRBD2	ASTPYSGSNNEQY
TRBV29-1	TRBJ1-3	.	SQDRGPGNTIY
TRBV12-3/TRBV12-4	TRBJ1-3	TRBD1	ASSSPLDRGNTIY
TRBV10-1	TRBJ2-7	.	ASSLSSTGTEQY
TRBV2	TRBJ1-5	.	ASSKAGNQPQH
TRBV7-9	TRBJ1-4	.	ASSPGKGREKLF
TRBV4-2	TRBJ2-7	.	ASSPGRNSYEQY
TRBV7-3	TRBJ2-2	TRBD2	ASSLTLLAGRPGELF
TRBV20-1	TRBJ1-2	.	SARERGHGYT
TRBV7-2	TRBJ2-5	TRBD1	ASSPGFGTAHQETQY
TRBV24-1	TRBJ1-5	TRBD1	AMDRVGNQPQH
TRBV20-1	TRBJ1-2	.	SAREGEGVYGYT
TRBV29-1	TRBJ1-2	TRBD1	SVEEGQGLRYGYT
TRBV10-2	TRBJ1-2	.	ASSSDETGGYT
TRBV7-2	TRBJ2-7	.	ASSLFYEQY
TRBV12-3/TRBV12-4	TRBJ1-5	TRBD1	ASSMTGGREPQH
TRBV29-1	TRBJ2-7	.	SVVDAYSYEQY
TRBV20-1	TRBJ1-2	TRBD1	SEGVLTGEGYT
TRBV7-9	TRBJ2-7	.	ASGGTPAYEQY
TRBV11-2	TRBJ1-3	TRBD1	ASSTGGEGNTIY
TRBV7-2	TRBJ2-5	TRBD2	ASSSGLAGGPGETQY